This paragraph covers one T cell receptor beta chain sequence. Its antigen target is currently unknown. Nothing much larger sits one base from this clone, and base qualities are not available. Trimming takes 6 bases from V and 0 bases from J, and the germline ends sit 18 bases apart. The CDR1 and CDR2 encoded by the germline V gene are MDHEN and SYDVKM. Inclusive of the bounding cysteine and phenylalanine, the CDR3 is 17 residues long. Only the CDR3 region is kept as DNA, spanning 51 bases read in frame from base 1. Collaborating institutions collected whole blood in K2EDTA tubes following their own protocols. Collaborator samples were shipped for TCRbeta analysis as frozen whole blood, isolated PBMCs, or DNA extracted from either sample type. These data come from a study of blood T cell repertoires in COVID-19 (dated by TCRdb to 2020 to 2021). Regarding the complete study: Samples covering the acute and convalescent phases of COVID-19 were provided by collaborators in the United States, Italy and Spain. Sample metadata almost always included a de-identified subject ID, COVID-19 status, age in years and sex. The repertoires were released in a freely available public database meant as a resource for research on the immune response to SARS-CoV-2. The material from the prospective study consisted of cDNA or gDNA derived from T cells, B-cell-depleted T cells, or PBMCs. Where HLA class I and class II types were available, the types were taken from metadata supplied by the sample provider, not from assay-based typing. Subjects who had been exposed to COVID-19, were actively infected with it, or had recovered from it provided the deeply sampled blood TCRbeta repertoires that made up the dataset. Samples were obtained from the ongoing ImmuneRACE study (first 160 participants) and from about 1,300 subjects provided by 6 global collaborators. The investigation overall reported the following: The quantity of clinical and demographic metadata differed by source and by participant and was supplied without curation.

TCRbeta CDR3 regions were amplified from genomic DNA using the immunoSEQ Assay, a bias-controlled multiplex PCR. As for how the authors treated the data: Nucleated cell counts per sample were estimated from amplification of reference gene primers within the assay. Sequence reads were collapsed and filtered to measure the absolute abundance of every unique TCRbeta CDR3 rearrangement. Productive Simpson clonality was computed per sample as the square root of Simpson's diversity index over productive rearrangements. Imported from immuneACCESS, the table was reduced by TCRdb to in-frame sequences with V and J called. These copies leave out some clones; in studies compared against another copy, an unresolved V gene accounts for under half, and the cause of the remainder is not known. Clone size and V and J calls were adopted from that table, with D and trimming inferred from the DNA. This sample is represented by fewer than 85,000 clones; approximately 80% of them were singletons. The ten largest clonotypes hold around 4.3% of the sample.

The sample consisted of peripheral blood. The sequence links TRBV28 to TRBJ1-3; TRBD1 might be the D gene, on 5 matching bases. This clonotype was obtained from a woman aged 60-75 years with acute or convalescent COVID-19. DNA sequence: TGTGCCAGCAGCTCGGTTATAAACAGGATCTCTGGAAACACCATATATTTT. It translates as CASSSVINRISGNTIYF.